This T cell receptor beta chain derives from a study of cytomegalovirus exposure and HLA in healthy donors. The PCR was carried out with 60 Vbeta primers and 13 Jbeta primers. Repertoires were generated with immunoSEQ multiplex PCR, while TCRdb's copy carries only in-frame clones and drops some. The sample lists approximately 200,000 clones; approximately 79% were seen once. This clone showed up just a few times. Its antigen is as yet unknown. Study findings and constraints: Apart from CMV serostatus, no immune exposure information was available.

Germline CDR1 reads LNHDA; CDR2 reads SQIVND (reference sequence). The CDR3 covers 16 residues. V lost 5 bases to trimming and J lost 0 bases; unmatched junction nucleotides: 5. Sequenced sample: PBMCs. This TCR came from a young man in good health and CMV-seronegative. The rearrangement links TRBV19 to TRBJ2-2; the match to TRBD1 covers 8 bases. The DNA of the CDR3 is TGTGCCAGTAGTGCCCTGGACAGGGCGAACACCGGGGAGCTGTTTTTT. This translates into CASSALDRANTGELFF.